These T cell receptor beta chains were read from a single sample in a study of T cell responses to AZD1222 COVID-19 vaccine. Only in-frame clones appear in the TCRdb table, and some are missing; sequencing was by immunoSEQ multiplex PCR. The profile shows more than 140,000 clones, about 93% of them singletons. Sample: peripheral blood, taken on day 0 of AZD1222 vaccination. The receptor set was obtained from an adult in good health. Each CDR3 is given with its conserved first and last residue. A D gene is named only where the DNA matches it firmly. Size values are once, few and many counts, or a class for expanded clones, and some rows have none.

d_gene: TRBD1
v_gene: TRBV28
abundance: -
j_gene: TRBJ2-7
CDR3aa: CASSSPHPGQGGFEQYF
CDR3nt: TGTGCCAGCAGTAGCCCCCATCCGGGACAGGGCGGGTTCGAGCAGTACTTC

d_gene: TRBD2
v_gene: TRBV7-9
abundance: -
j_gene: TRBJ2-5
CDR3aa: CASSQGTSGIGETQYF
CDR3nt: TGTGCCAGCAGCCAGGGGACTAGCGGGATCGGGGAGACCCAGTACTTC

d_gene: -
v_gene: TRBV28
abundance: -
j_gene: TRBJ1-6
CDR3aa: CASSLWGGPYNSPLHF
CDR3nt: TGTGCCAGCAGTTTGTGGGGGGGACCCTATAATTCACCCCTCCACTTT

d_gene: -
v_gene: TRBV3-1/TRBV3-2
abundance: few
j_gene: TRBJ1-6
CDR3aa: CASSHSGLNSPLHF
CDR3nt: TGTGCCAGCAGCCACTCGGGACTTAATTCACCCCTCCACTTT

d_gene: -
v_gene: TRBV28
abundance: -
j_gene: TRBJ2-1
CDR3aa: CASSLPPGYNEQFF
CDR3nt: TGTGCCAGCAGTTTACCCCCCGGTTACAATGAGCAGTTCTTC

d_gene: -
v_gene: TRBV11-2
abundance: -
j_gene: TRBJ2-1
CDR3aa: CASSLVRQKINEQFF
CDR3nt: TGTGCCAGCAGCTTAGTTCGACAGAAAATCAATGAGCAGTTCTTC

d_gene: -
v_gene: TRBV4-3
abundance: -
j_gene: TRBJ2-7
CDR3aa: CASSQDLSAYEQYF
CDR3nt: TGCGCCAGCAGCCAAGATCTTAGCGCCTACGAGCAGTACTTC

d_gene: -
v_gene: TRBV28
abundance: -
j_gene: TRBJ1-5
CDR3aa: CASSYVSGFSNQPQHF
CDR3nt: TGTGCCAGCAGTTACGTCTCAGGGTTTAGCAATCAGCCCCAGCATTTT

d_gene: -
v_gene: TRBV7-3
abundance: -
j_gene: TRBJ2-5
CDR3aa: CASSLTPDQETQYF
CDR3nt: TGTGCCAGCAGCTTAACGCCCGACCAAGAGACCCAGTACTTC

d_gene: -
v_gene: TRBV6-1
abundance: -
j_gene: TRBJ1-1
CDR3aa: CASSDFGTPQGTEAFF
CDR3nt: TGTGCCAGCAGTGACTTTGGGACACCGCAGGGGACTGAAGCTTTCTTT

d_gene: -
v_gene: TRBV28
abundance: -
j_gene: TRBJ1-5
CDR3aa: CASIGLDQPQHF
CDR3nt: TGTGCCAGCATTGGGCTGGATCAGCCCCAGCATTTT

d_gene: -
v_gene: TRBV28
abundance: -
j_gene: TRBJ1-6
CDR3aa: CASSLSDGRGLLGSPLHF
CDR3nt: TGTGCCAGCAGTTTATCTGATGGCAGGGGACTTTTAGGCTCACCCCTCCACTTT

d_gene: -
v_gene: TRBV19
abundance: -
j_gene: TRBJ1-2
CDR3aa: CASSAAGSNYGYTF
CDR3nt: TGTGCCAGTAGTGCTGCAGGGTCCAACTATGGCTACACCTTC

d_gene: -
v_gene: TRBV13
abundance: -
j_gene: TRBJ2-1
CDR3aa: CASSLGWGNEQFF
CDR3nt: TGTGCCAGCAGCTTAGGTTGGGGCAATGAGCAGTTCTTC

d_gene: TRBD1
v_gene: TRBV9
abundance: -
j_gene: TRBJ1-2
CDR3aa: CASSVGGQGRGGYTF
CDR3nt: TGTGCCAGCAGCGTAGGAGGACAGGGACGGGGTGGCTACACCTTC

d_gene: -
v_gene: TRBV3-1/TRBV3-2
abundance: -
j_gene: TRBJ2-3
CDR3aa: CASSQSRAANTQYF
CDR3nt: TGTGCCAGCAGCCAATCCAGGGCGGCCAATACGCAGTATTTT

d_gene: -
v_gene: TRBV7-2
abundance: -
j_gene: TRBJ2-3
CDR3aa: CASSLARGADTQYF
CDR3nt: TGTGCCAGCAGCTTAGCGCGTGGGGCGGATACGCAGTATTTT

d_gene: TRBD1
v_gene: TRBV2
abundance: -
j_gene: TRBJ1-2
CDR3aa: CARGDRGYGYTF
CDR3nt: TGTGCCAGGGGGGACAGGGGCTATGGCTACACCTTC

d_gene: -
v_gene: TRBV10-1
abundance: -
j_gene: TRBJ2-1
CDR3aa: CASSDSGKHDEQFF
CDR3nt: TGCGCCAGCAGTGATTCAGGGAAGCACGATGAGCAGTTCTTC

d_gene: -
v_gene: TRBV15
abundance: -
j_gene: TRBJ2-1
CDR3aa: CATSRGNARAYNEQFF
CDR3nt: TGTGCCACCAGCAGAGGAAACGCCCGAGCCTACAATGAGCAGTTCTTC

d_gene: -
v_gene: TRBV27
abundance: -
j_gene: TRBJ2-1
CDR3aa: CASSSQQTRGEQFF
CDR3nt: TGTGCCAGCAGTTCCCAACAGACTAGAGGTGAGCAGTTCTTC

d_gene: -
v_gene: TRBV6-5
abundance: -
j_gene: TRBJ1-2
CDR3aa: CASSPSTVGYGYTF
CDR3nt: TGTGCCAGCAGTCCCTCGACGGTCGGTTATGGCTACACCTTC

d_gene: -
v_gene: TRBV5-3
abundance: -
j_gene: TRBJ2-7
CDR3aa: CARRYDFSYEQYF
CDR3nt: TGTGCCAGAAGATATGACTTCTCCTACGAGCAGTACTTC

d_gene: TRBD1
v_gene: TRBV4-3
abundance: once
j_gene: TRBJ1-1
CDR3aa: CASSQDLDREGAFF
CDR3nt: TGCGCCAGCAGCCAAGACCTAGACAGGGAGGGGGCTTTCTTT

d_gene: -
v_gene: TRBV7-2
abundance: -
j_gene: TRBJ1-5
CDR3aa: CASSLQSNQPQHF
CDR3nt: TGTGCCAGCAGCTTACAGAGCAATCAGCCCCAGCATTTT

d_gene: -
v_gene: TRBV29-1
abundance: -
j_gene: TRBJ2-6
CDR3aa: CSVRVSGANVLTF
CDR3nt: TGCAGCGTTAGGGTATCTGGGGCCAACGTCCTGACTTTC

d_gene: -
v_gene: TRBV7-7
abundance: -
j_gene: TRBJ2-3
CDR3aa: CASSLGVGAAADTQYF
CDR3nt: TGTGCTAGCAGCTTAGGGGTAGGGGCAGCAGCAGATACGCAGTATTTT

d_gene: -
v_gene: TRBV7-9
abundance: -
j_gene: TRBJ2-2
CDR3aa: CATSPGTGELFF
CDR3nt: TGTGCCACCTCGCCCGGCACCGGGGAGCTGTTTTTT

d_gene: -
v_gene: TRBV5-4
abundance: -
j_gene: TRBJ2-5
CDR3aa: CASSLDGPILQETQYF
CDR3nt: TGTGCCAGCAGCTTGGACGGGCCGATCCTCCAAGAGACCCAGTACTTC

d_gene: TRBD1
v_gene: TRBV7-2
abundance: -
j_gene: TRBJ2-2
CDR3aa: CASSPTGGSGELFF
CDR3nt: TGTGCCAGCAGCCCTACAGGGGGCTCCGGGGAGCTGTTTTTT

d_gene: -
v_gene: TRBV7-3
abundance: -
j_gene: TRBJ2-5
CDR3aa: CASSPGGGETQYF
CDR3nt: TGTGCCAGCAGCCCAGGAGGGGGAGAGACCCAGTACTTC

d_gene: -
v_gene: TRBV19
abundance: -
j_gene: TRBJ1-2
CDR3aa: CASSIVPRANYGYTF
CDR3nt: TGTGCCAGTAGTATCGTTCCCCGGGCTAACTATGGCTACACCTTC

d_gene: -
v_gene: TRBV27
abundance: -
j_gene: TRBJ2-3
CDR3aa: CASRGFRADTQYF
CDR3nt: TGTGCCAGCAGGGGTTTCCGCGCAGATACGCAGTATTTT

d_gene: -
v_gene: TRBV12-3/TRBV12-4
abundance: -
j_gene: TRBJ1-6
CDR3aa: CASSLLYSPLHF
CDR3nt: TGTGCCAGCAGTTTATTGTACTCACCCCTCCACTTT

d_gene: TRBD1
v_gene: TRBV7-7
abundance: -
j_gene: TRBJ1-3
CDR3aa: CASSWTGKCGNTIYF
CDR3nt: TGTGCTAGCAGCTGGACAGGGAAGTGTGGAAACACCATATATTTT

d_gene: -
v_gene: TRBV4-2
abundance: -
j_gene: TRBJ1-2
CDR3aa: CASSQDERPYGYTF
CDR3nt: TGTGCCAGCAGCCAAGACGAACGGCCGTATGGCTACACCTTC

d_gene: -
v_gene: TRBV11-2
abundance: few
j_gene: TRBJ2-7
CDR3aa: CASSWRDPPSYEQYF
CDR3nt: TGTGCCAGCAGCTGGCGGGACCCACCCAGCTACGAGCAGTACTTC

d_gene: TRBD1
v_gene: TRBV6-2/TRBV6-3
abundance: -
j_gene: TRBJ2-2
CDR3aa: CASSDPRKGALTGELFF
CDR3nt: TGTGCCAGCAGTGACCCCCGTAAGGGGGCGCTCACCGGGGAGCTGTTTTTT

d_gene: TRBD2
v_gene: TRBV3-1/TRBV3-2
abundance: -
j_gene: TRBJ2-5
CDR3aa: CASSPGTSGETQYF
CDR3nt: TGTGCCAGCAGCCCCGGGACTAGCGGAGAGACCCAGTACTTC

d_gene: TRBD1
v_gene: TRBV9
abundance: -
j_gene: TRBJ1-2
CDR3aa: CASSHGRGQGRRYGYTF
CDR3nt: TGTGCCAGCAGTCACGGTCGAGGACAGGGGAGACGCTATGGCTACACCTTC

d_gene: -
v_gene: TRBV28
abundance: -
j_gene: TRBJ2-7
CDR3aa: CASSYLKGWPEQYF
CDR3nt: TGTGCCAGCAGTTACCTGAAAGGTTGGCCCGAGCAGTACTTC

d_gene: -
v_gene: TRBV6-5
abundance: -
j_gene: TRBJ1-5
CDR3aa: CASSYDSNQPQHF
CDR3nt: TGTGCCAGCAGTTACGATAGCAATCAGCCCCAGCATTTT

d_gene: -
v_gene: TRBV12-3/TRBV12-4
abundance: -
j_gene: TRBJ1-2
CDR3aa: CASTVQGAYGYTF
CDR3nt: TGTGCCAGCACCGTACAGGGTGCCTATGGCTACACCTTC

d_gene: -
v_gene: TRBV7-9
abundance: -
j_gene: TRBJ1-1
CDR3aa: CASSFVGRNTEAFF
CDR3nt: TGTGCCAGCAGCTTCGTGGGAAGGAACACTGAAGCTTTCTTT

d_gene: -
v_gene: TRBV5-8
abundance: -
j_gene: TRBJ1-1
CDR3aa: CASSLKKGTIMNTEAFF
CDR3nt: TGTGCCAGCAGCTTGAAGAAGGGAACCATTATGAACACTGAAGCTTTCTTT

d_gene: -
v_gene: TRBV21-1
abundance: -
j_gene: TRBJ1-1
CDR3aa: CASLSKSSRHNEAFF
CDR3nt: TGTGCCAGCCTGAGTAAATCGTCCCGACATAATGAAGCTTTCTTT

d_gene: -
v_gene: TRBV6-1
abundance: -
j_gene: TRBJ1-3
CDR3aa: CASSEFSLPGNTIYF
CDR3nt: TGTGCCAGCAGTGAATTCAGTCTCCCTGGAAACACCATATATTTT

d_gene: -
v_gene: TRBV28
abundance: -
j_gene: TRBJ2-5
CDR3aa: CASSPSYTQYF
CDR3nt: TGTGCCAGCAGTCCGTCCTATACCCAGTACTTC